This entry lists 30 T cell receptor beta chains sequenced from one sample in a study of blood T cell repertoires in COVID-19. Clones were read by immunoSEQ multiplex PCR, and TCRdb kept only the in-frame ones, dropping some. In the table there are fewer than 600,000 clones, around nine tenths of which are singletons. The sequenced material came from PBMCs or T cells enriched from blood (not recorded which). These TCRs come from a woman aged 40 to 50 who had recovered from COVID-19.

This chain links TRBV20-1 with TRBJ2-1; 10 bases line up with TRBD1. CDR3 length: 15 residues. The germline gives CDR1 DFQATT, CDR2 SNEGSKA (reference sequence). J lost 7 bases, V lost 3 bases, and 9 bases had no gene match. The CDR3 DNA is TGCAGTGCTAGTCCGGGACAGGGGTTGGCGAATGAGCAGTTCTTC. This translates into CSASPGQGLANEQFF.

The CDR3 nucleotides are TGTGCCAGCAGCTTTTCTGGCCTCGCTGATACGCAGTATTTT. Translating gives CASSFSGLADTQYF. V usage is TRBV7-2 and J usage is TRBJ2-3, with D uncertain. The V end lost 3 bases, the J end lost 6 bases, and 13 bases lay between the germline ends. CDR1 is SGHTA and CDR2 is FQGNSA in the germline V gene. The CDR3 is made up of 14 amino acids.

The chain carries TRBV18 and TRBJ2-1; 13 nucleotides match TRBD2. This CDR3 is 15 amino acids long. Trimming removed 5 bases from V and 9 bases from J; junction bases left unmatched: 7. Germline CDR1 reads KGHSH; CDR2 reads LQKENI. The CDR3 loop reads CASSMGLAGRVEQFF. The CDR3 DNA follows: TGTGCCAGCTCAATGGGACTAGCGGGAAGAGTTGAGCAGTTCTTC.

J is TRBJ1-1 and V is TRBV6-5, with TRBD1 matching over 8 bases. The germline V gene has CDR1 MNHEY and CDR2 SVGAGI. V gave up 10 bases and J gave up 8 bases; unmatched junction bases: 15. The CDR3 has 14 amino acids. The CDR3 protein is CATELGTGGPEAFF. For the CDR3, the DNA is TGTGCCACTGAACTGGGGACAGGAGGACCAGAAGCTTTCTTT.

In this sample, this clone turned up once. The chain combines TRBV3-1 (or the pseudogene TRBV3-2) with TRBJ1-2; 9 nucleotides line up with TRBD1. The CDR3 sequence is 13 residues long. The J segment lost 8 bases and the V segment lost 3 bases, leaving 4 bases of the junction unmatched. The germline V gene encodes CDR1 LGHDT and CDR2 YNNKEL (reference sequence). The CDR3 DNA reads TGTGCCAGCAGCCAGGTTACAGGGGGCGGCTACACCTTC. Translating gives CASSQVTGGGYTF.

The J gene is TRBJ1-1, the V gene TRBV6-6, with 7 positions matching TRBD1. This CDR3 is 16 amino acids long. Losses at the gene ends were 5 bases for V and 3 bases for J; bases not matched to a gene: 12. Per the germline V gene, CDR1 is MNHNY and CDR2 is SVGAGI (reference sequence). Here the CDR3 DNA reads TGTGCCAGCAGTCGAAGGCACAGGGGTGGGGACACTGAAGCTTTCTTT. It yields the protein CASSRRHRGGDTEAFF.

V gene TRBV4-3 combines with J gene TRBJ2-7, with TRBD2 identical over 10 bases. Losses at the gene ends were 0 bases for V and 4 bases for J; bases not matched to a gene: 6. CDR3 size: 16 residues. From germline, CDR1 is LGHNA and CDR2 YSLEER. The CDR3 DNA reads TGCGCCAGCAGCCAAGATCTGGCTAGCGGGAGTTACGAGCAGTACTTC. Residues: CASSQDLASGSYEQYF.

This rearrangement joins TRBV11-2 to TRBJ2-3; D perhaps matches TRBD1 (6 bases). This CDR3 is built from 15 residues. Germline V gene lookup returns CDR1 SGHAT and CDR2 FQNNGV. V lost 3 bases to trimming and J lost 1 base, with 11 bases between them. For the CDR3, the DNA is TGTGCCAGCAGCTTGTACAGGGTAGGCACAGATACGCAGTATTTT. Its protein is CASSLYRVGTDTQYF.

This chain links TRBV5-8 with TRBJ2-1; the match to TRBD2 covers 9 bases. This CDR3 comprises 15 residues. J lost 4 bases, V lost 4 bases, and 6 bases had no gene match. Germline values: CDR1 SGHTS, CDR2 YDEGEE. The CDR3, as DNA: TGTGCCAGCAGCCAACTAGCGGGTTCGTACAATGAGCAGTTCTTC. It translates to CASSQLAGSYNEQFF. Combining the CDR3 with reference TRBV5-8 and TRBJ2-1 gives the whole variable domain EAGVTQSPTHLIKTRGQQATLRCSPISGHTSVYWYQQALGLGLQFLLWYDEGEERNRGNFPPRFSGRQFPNYSSELNVNALELEDSALYLCASSQLAGSYNEQFFGPGTRLTVL.

The V call is TRBV7-8, the J call TRBJ2-7; 13 bases align to TRBD2. The V gene end was trimmed by 5 bases and the J gene end by 1 base; junction bases not matched to a gene: 8. Germline-derived CDR1 and CDR2 are SGHVS and FQNEAQ. The CDR3 spans 17 residues. In DNA form, the CDR3 reads TGTGCCAGCAGCCCTCGGACTAGCGGGAGTCTTTCCTACGAGCAGTACTTC. This sequence encodes CASSPRTSGSLSYEQYF. Based on the CDR3 plus reference TRBV7-8 and TRBJ2-7, the full variable domain is GAGVSQSPRYKVAKRGQDVALRCDPISGHVSLFWYQQALGQGPEFLTYFQNEAQLDKSGLPSDRFFAERPEGSVSTLKIQRTQQEDSAVYLCASSPRTSGSLSYEQYFGPGTRLTVT.

This chain connects TRBV29-1 to TRBJ2-3, with TRBD1 matching 10 bases. Germline lookup yields CDR1 SQVTM and CDR2 ANQGSEA. V trimming: 7 bases; J trimming: 0 bases; junction bases outside the gene matches: 13. The CDR3 covers 17 residues. The CDR3 region is CSASLGDRGSSTDTQYF. CDR3 bases: TGCAGCGCCTCCCTAGGGGACAGGGGTTCTAGCACAGATACGCAGTATTTT.

The V and J genes are TRBV12-3 or TRBV12-4 and TRBJ2-5; TRBD1 might be the D (6 bases). V was cut by 6 bases and J by 4 bases, with 12 bases left in between. The CDR3 runs 13 residues. The chain's CDR3 is CASSTGWGETQYF. CDR3 nucleotides: TGTGCCAGCAGCACAGGGTGGGGAGAGACCCAGTACTTC.

In its sample, this clone was seen once. CDR3 region: CASSSYLGVSNYGYTF. DNA for the CDR3: TGCGCCAGCAGCTCCTACTTAGGGGTCTCTAACTATGGCTACACCTTC. This rearrangement joins TRBV5-1 to TRBJ1-2; a weak D match, TRBD1 (5 bases). CDR1 SGHRS and CDR2 YFSETQ come from the germline V gene. The V gene lost 3 bases and the J gene lost 0 bases, with 15 bases spanning the gap. This CDR3 spans 16 amino acids. The entire variable domain, with the rest obtained from reference TRBV5-1 and TRBJ1-2, is as follows: KAGVTQTPRYLIKTRGQQVTLSCSPISGHRSVSWYQQTPGQGLQFLFEYFSETQRNKGNFPGRFSGRQFSNSRSEMNVSTLELGDSALYLCASSSYLGVSNYGYTFGSGTRLTVV.

The chain couples TRBV30 to TRBJ2-1, with D maybe TRBD2 (5 bases). V lost 0 bases to trimming and J lost 2 bases, with 14 bases between them. Germline-derived CDR1 and CDR2 are GTSNPN and SVGIG (reference sequence). This CDR3 contains 16 residues. The CDR3 spells CAWSVGITRAYNEQFF. DNA of the CDR3: TGTGCCTGGAGTGTAGGTATTACGCGGGCCTACAATGAGCAGTTCTTC.

The chain combines TRBV11-3 with TRBJ2-1; D is undetermined. The CDR3 consists of 15 residues. Germline V lookup: CDR1 SGHNT, CDR2 YENEEA. Trimming pared 3 bases from V and 1 base from J, leaving 10 bases between. The CDR3 loop reads CASSLFKESYNEQFF. CDR3 bases: TGTGCCAGCAGCTTGTTCAAGGAGTCCTACAATGAGCAGTTCTTC.

The chain couples TRBV15 to TRBJ1-4; D gene uncertain. The CDR3 spans 13 residues. Germline V gene data show CDR1 as LNHNV and CDR2 as YYDKDF (reference sequence). Trimming took off 1 base at V and 5 bases at J, with 5 bases between the two ends. The CDR3 region has the DNA TGTGCCACCAGCAGAGCTTTGAATGAAAAACTGTTTTTT. It yields the protein CATSRALNEKLFF.

The rearrangement uses TRBV7-2 and TRBJ2-3; TRBD1 might be the D (5 bases). V was trimmed by 0 bases and J by 4 bases, leaving 14 bases between them. The length of the CDR3 is 16 residues. Looked up from germline, CDR1 is SGHTA and CDR2 is FQGNSA. The CDR3 bases are TGTGCCAGCAGCTTAGCGCGCTCAGGGATCGCAGATACGCAGTATTTT. Encoded protein: CASSLARSGIADTQYF.

This clone showed up just a few times. The genes are TRBV5-4 and TRBJ1-4; 9 positions agree with TRBD1. The ends lost 3 bases at V and 7 bases at J; junction bases unmatched: 13. This CDR3 has 17 amino acids. Germline loops: CDR1 SGHNT, CDR2 YYREEE (reference sequence). CDR3 bases: TGTGCCAGCAGCTCGTCCCGGGACAGGGTTGCAGGTGAAAAACTGTTTTTT. Its protein product is CASSSSRDRVAGEKLFF.

V is TRBV7-9 and J is TRBJ2-1; unclear D gene. V lost 11 bases and J 0 bases, leaving 5 bases between the germline ends. Germline assignment: CDR1 SEHNR and CDR2 FQNEAQ (reference sequence). The CDR3 length is 11 residues. DNA for the CDR3: TGTGCCTCCGTCTCCTACAATGAGCAGTTCTTC. Amino acids: CASVSYNEQFF.

The rearrangement uses TRBV4-3 and TRBJ1-4, with D unresolved. The CDR3 covers 15 residues. CDR1 is LGHNA, CDR2 YSLEER, per germline. Trimming took off 2 bases at V and 7 bases at J, with 14 bases between the two ends. CDR3 coding DNA: TGCGCCAGCAGCCAAATGCTAGATTTGGGTGAAAAACTGTTTTTT. It codes for CASSQMLDLGEKLFF.

Only one count was recorded for this clone. The V and J genes are TRBV4-3 and TRBJ2-1, with TRBD2 identical over 7 bases. Germline CDR1 reads LGHNA; CDR2 reads YSLEER. CDR3 length equals 15 residues. The junction had 3 bases not matched to a gene; V was cut back by 4 bases and J by 0 bases. CDR3 coding DNA: TGCGCCAGCAGCCCGGGACTATTCTCCTACAATGAGCAGTTCTTC. Protein: CASSPGLFSYNEQFF.

V and J are TRBV3-1 (or the pseudogene TRBV3-2) and TRBJ1-4; 8 bases align to TRBD1. This CDR3 region has 15 residues. V lost 7 bases to trimming and J lost 5 bases; unmatched junction nucleotides: 9. CDR1 and CDR2 from the germline V gene are LGHDT and YNNKEL (reference sequence). The chain's CDR3 is CASNDRGNNNEKLFF. The CDR3 DNA sequence: TGTGCCAGCAACGACAGGGGCAATAACAATGAAAAACTGTTTTTT.

The CDR3 is CASSQLQGRWDTGELFF. The CDR3 nucleotides are TGCGCCAGCAGCCAATTACAGGGGAGGTGGGACACCGGGGAGCTGTTTTTT. V is TRBV4-1 and J is TRBJ2-2; D is perhaps TRBD1 (7 bases). Germline CDR1 reads MGHRA; CDR2 reads YSYEKL. The CDR3 is made up of 17 amino acids. V was clipped by 2 bases and J by 3 bases, with 16 bases between them.

The chain uses TRBV19 and TRBJ2-2; 9 nucleotides align to TRBD2. The V gene end was trimmed by 4 bases and the J gene end by 2 bases; junction bases not matched to a gene: 17. The germline V gene encodes CDR1 LNHDA and CDR2 SQIVND (reference sequence). The CDR3 length is 20 residues. In nucleotides, the CDR3 is TGTGCCAGTAGTACACAAGGCCTGGGACTAGCCGCAACAAACACCGGGGAGCTGTTTTTT. Its protein product is CASSTQGLGLAATNTGELFF.

This chain joins TRBV28 and TRBJ2-7; weak D call: TRBD2 (6 bases). Germline lookup yields CDR1 MDHEN and CDR2 SYDVKM. V lost 1 base and J lost 1, with 11 bases in between. This CDR3 is built from 15 residues. The CDR3, as DNA: TGTGCCAGCAGTTTATTCCGGGAGAGATCCTACGAGCAGTACTTC. Protein: CASSLFRERSYEQYF. Full variable domain (missing parts from reference TRBV28 and TRBJ2-7): DVKVTQSSRYLVKRTGEKVFLECVQDMDHENMFWYRQDPGLGLRLIYFSYDVKMKEKGDIPEGYSVSREKKERFSLILESASTNQTSMYLCASSLFRERSYEQYFGPGTRLTVT.

The rearrangement joins TRBV5-1 to TRBJ1-5; perhaps TRBD1 as D (5 bases). Germline V lookup: CDR1 SGHRS, CDR2 YFSETQ. V gave up 1 base and J gave up 8 bases, with 13 bases separating them. This CDR3 is built from 14 residues. The CDR3 loop is CASSLLSGGEPQHF. DNA for the CDR3: TGCGCCAGCAGCTTGCTCTCGGGGGGGGAGCCCCAGCATTTT.

This chain connects TRBV25-1 to TRBJ2-1; 7 positions agree with TRBD2. J gave up 5 bases and V 2 bases, and 6 bases lay outside the gene matches. This CDR3 has 15 residues. The germline V gene has CDR1 MGHDK and CDR2 SYGVNS. The CDR3 here is CASSEISGGDNEQFF. The CDR3 bases are TGTGCCAGCAGTGAAATCAGTGGGGGGGACAATGAGCAGTTCTTC. Variable domain in full (rest from reference TRBV25-1 and TRBJ2-1): EADIYQTPRYLVIGTGKKITLECSQTMGHDKMYWYQQDPGMELHLIHYSYGVNSTEKGDLSSESTVSRIRTEHFPLTLESARPSHTSQYLCASSEISGGDNEQFFGPGTRLTVL.

This chain uses TRBV27 with TRBJ1-3, with D hard to call. The V end was cut by 3 bases, the J end by 2 bases, with 5 bases between. CDR3 length: 13 residues. The germline CDR1 and CDR2 sequences are MNHEY and SMNVEV (reference sequence). The CDR3 DNA sequence: TGTGCCAGCAGTTTGAGGGCTGGAAACACCATATATTTT. Protein sequence: CASSLRAGNTIYF.

The CDR3 DNA reads as TGTGCCAGCAGCTTAAATACCGGGACAGGGCCCTACGAGCAGTACTTC. Amino acids: CASSLNTGTGPYEQYF. The V gene is TRBV7-9, the J gene TRBJ2-7; 9 bases map to TRBD1. This CDR3 region has 16 residues. The J segment lost 2 bases and the V segment lost 2 bases, leaving 7 bases of the junction unmatched. Germline V gene sequence: CDR1 SEHNR, CDR2 FQNEAQ (reference sequence). The full variable domain, with the rest looked up from reference TRBV7-9 and TRBJ2-7, is DTGVSQNPRHKITKRGQNVTFRCDPISEHNRLYWYRQTLGQGPEFLTYFQNEAQLEKSRLLSDRFSAERPKGSFSTLEIQRTEQGDSAMYLCASSLNTGTGPYEQYFGPGTRLTVT.

V usage is TRBV27 and J usage is TRBJ1-2; D is perhaps TRBD1 (6 bases). Between the trimmed V and J ends, which lost 7 bases and 5 bases, there was a span of 17 bases. Germline CDR1 is MNHEY and CDR2 is SMNVEV (reference sequence). The CDR3 covers 14 residues. The DNA of the CDR3 is TGTGCCAGCACTTCGGACAGTGAAGGGTATGGCTACACCTTC. This codes for CASTSDSEGYGYTF.